Presented here are 18 T cell receptor beta chains from one specimen sequenced in a study of chemoradiotherapy in HPV16-positive cancers. Profiling relied on immunoSEQ multiplex PCR, and the TCRdb table lists in-frame clones only, not all of them. Among 7,000 to 7,500 clones listed, 82% were seen once. The sample in question was tumor tissue, obtained from a patient who underwent chemoradiotherapy. Receptors originate from a human donor with HPV-associated anogenital cancer.

The CDR3, as DNA: TGTGCCAGCAGTGAAGGGTTTGTTCTCGACAGGGAGGATCAGCCCCAGCATTTT. Protein sequence: CASSEGFVLDREDQPQHF. The V gene is TRBV2, the J gene TRBJ1-5; 7 bases are shared with TRBD1. V shed 1 base, J shed 5 bases, and the junction held 14 bases outside the gene matches. The CDR3 is made up of 18 amino acids. CDR1 and CDR2 from the germline V gene are SNHLY and FYNNEI. The full variable domain, completed using reference TRBV2 and TRBJ1-5, is EPEVTQTPSHQVTQMGQEVILRCVPISNHLYFYWYRQILGQKVEFLVSFYNNEISEKSEIFDDQFSVERPDGSNFTLKIRSTKLEDSAMYFCASSEGFVLDREDQPQHFGDGTRLSIL.

This rearrangement joins TRBV19 to TRBJ1-2, with D maybe TRBD1 (6 bases). CDR1 and CDR2 (germline): LNHDA, SQIVND (reference sequence). The CDR3 sequence is 14 residues long. V lost 1 base and J lost 3, with 9 bases in between. In DNA, the CDR3 is TGTGCCAGTAGTATAGGCCCAGGGGACTATGGCTACACCTTC. As protein: CASSIGPGDYGYTF.

The chain joins TRBV30 to TRBJ2-7; the D gene is possibly TRBD1 (7 bases). Germline CDR1 GTSNPN, CDR2 SVGIG (reference sequence). The length of the CDR3 is 16 residues. V lost 3 bases, J lost 6 bases, and 24 bases lay in between. As DNA, the CDR3 is TGTGCCTGGAGGTTTCAAGGTTGGCAGGGGGACTCCGAGCAGTACTTC. Encoded protein: CAWRFQGWQGDSEQYF.

The rearrangement joins TRBV7-2 to TRBJ1-2; D unresolved. The CDR3 length is 13 residues. Germline-derived CDR1 and CDR2 are SGHTA and FQGNSA. Between the trimmed V and J ends, which lost 0 bases and 6 bases, there was a span of 8 bases. This CDR3 reads CASSLAGSDGYTF. The CDR3 coding sequence is TGTGCCAGCAGCTTAGCAGGGAGTGATGGCTACACCTTC.

CDR3 nucleotides: TGCGCCAGCAGCTTTATGGGGCAAGGAGACGGGTACGAGCAGTACTTC. Translation gives CASSFMGQGDGYEQYF. The V call is TRBV5-1, the J call TRBJ2-7; D may be TRBD1 (5 bases). The CDR3 extends over 16 amino acids. The V gene lost 2 bases and the J gene lost 4 bases, with 19 bases spanning the gap. Looked up from germline, CDR1 is SGHRS and CDR2 is YFSETQ.

CDR3 residues: CASSLTEYYEQYF. The CDR3 DNA reads TGCGCCAGCAGCTTGACGGAATACTACGAGCAGTACTTC. The rearrangement uses TRBV5-1 and TRBJ2-7; D is uncertain. Germline CDR1 and CDR2: SGHRS and YFSETQ. Trimming took off 1 base at V and 3 bases at J, with 8 bases between the two ends. This CDR3 has 13 amino acids.

This sequence joins TRBV18 and TRBJ2-7, with unresolved D. Germline V gives CDR1 KGHSH, CDR2 LQKENI. CDR3 length: 15 amino acids. V was cut by 3 bases and J by 5 bases, with 17 bases left in between. The CDR3 DNA reads as TGTGCCAGCTCACCGCAAACCGTGGACCCGAACGAGCAGTACTTC. This encodes CASSPQTVDPNEQYF.

The sample holds a few counts of this clone. V usage is TRBV11-2 and J usage is TRBJ1-1; D remains ambiguous. This CDR3 comprises 13 residues. The V end was cut by 5 bases, the J end by 12 bases, with 19 bases between. Germline CDR1 is SGHAT and CDR2 is FQNNGV. CDR3 sequence reads: CASSPLSEVGPFF. The DNA for the CDR3 is TGTGCCAGCAGCCCACTTTCCGAGGTCGGCCCTTTCTTT. The full variable domain, with the rest looked up from reference TRBV11-2 and TRBJ1-1, is EAGVAQSPRYKIIEKRQSVAFWCNPISGHATLYWYQQILGQGPKLLIQFQNNGVVDDSQLPKDRFSAERLKGVDSTLKIQPAKLEDSAVYLCASSPLSEVGPFFGQGTRLTVV.

The V and J genes are TRBV6-5 and TRBJ2-7, with 8 bases aligning to TRBD1. With V trimmed by 4 bases and J by 3 bases, 5 bases remained unmatched. Germline V CDR1 and CDR2: MNHEY, SVGAGI. CDR3 length: 14 amino acids. The DNA of the CDR3 is TGTGCCAGCAGTTCCAGGACAGGGAACTACGAGCAGTACTTC. Translating gives CASSSRTGNYEQYF.

The chain carries TRBV2 and TRBJ2-7; TRBD2 matches at 7 bases. The CDR3 has 15 amino acids. The V segment lost 3 bases and the J segment 2 bases; nucleotides outside the gene matches: 7. CDR1 is SNHLY, CDR2 FYNNEI, per germline. The chain's CDR3 is CASSEEAGFTYEQYF. As DNA, the CDR3 is TGTGCCAGCAGTGAGGAAGCGGGGTTTACCTACGAGCAGTACTTC. Using reference TRBV2 and TRBJ2-7 for the parts outside the CDR3, the full variable domain is EPEVTQTPSHQVTQMGQEVILRCVPISNHLYFYWYRQILGQKVEFLVSFYNNEISEKSEIFDDQFSVERPDGSNFTLKIRSTKLEDSAMYFCASSEEAGFTYEQYFGPGTRLTVT.

The rearrangement links TRBV7-9 to TRBJ2-7, with D possibly matching TRBD2 (5 bases). The CDR3 extends over 17 amino acids. Germline values: CDR1 SEHNR, CDR2 FQNEAQ (reference sequence). The V end lost 3 bases, the J end lost 0 bases, and 18 bases lay between the germline ends. DNA for the CDR3: TGTGCCAGCAGCTTTTTTCAAGGACGCGGGTTCTCCTACGAGCAGTACTTC. Its protein product is CASSFFQGRGFSYEQYF.

This clone was picked up one time. The chain recombines TRBV5-1 with TRBJ2-1; TRBD2 is a possible D gene (5 bases). Germline V gene data show CDR1 as SGHRS and CDR2 as YFSETQ. The CDR3 consists of 11 residues. V lost 6 bases, J lost 10 bases, and 11 bases lay in between. The CDR3, as DNA: TGCGCCAGCAAGGAGGTTGTCGAGCAGTTCTTC. Translated, it gives CASKEVVEQFF.

The chain links TRBV30 to TRBJ2-5; TRBD2 aligns across 13 bases. The CDR3 contains 15 residues. Trimming took 1 base from V and 4 from J; bases not matched to a gene: 3. Germline-derived CDR1 and CDR2 are GTSNPN and SVGIG (reference sequence). CDR3 coding DNA: TGTGCCTGGAGTGGGACTAGCGGGGGATCAGAGACCCAGTACTTC. It specifies CAWSGTSGGSETQYF.

The chain is built from TRBV14 and TRBJ1-5; TRBD1 matches at 8 bases. CDR1 is SGHDN and CDR2 is FVKESK in the germline V gene. The V segment lost 0 bases and the J segment 2 bases; nucleotides outside the gene matches: 3. CDR3 length: 16 residues. The chain's CDR3 is CASSQERQGCNQPQHF. In nucleotides, the CDR3 is TGTGCCAGCAGCCAAGAACGACAGGGGTGCAATCAGCCCCAGCATTTT.

The chain carries TRBV18 and TRBJ2-2; no definite D call. CDR1 is KGHSH and CDR2 is LQKENI in the germline V gene. This CDR3 comprises 16 residues. Trimming stripped 3 bases from V and 2 bases from J, with 13 bases between. The CDR3 DNA follows: TGTGCCAGCTCACCGAGAGGAGATCCCAACACCGGGGAGCTGTTTTTT. This encodes CASSPRGDPNTGELFF.

This chain connects TRBV19 to TRBJ2-5; D may correspond to TRBD1 or TRBD2 (6 bases each). The germline V gene encodes CDR1 LNHDA and CDR2 SQIVND (reference sequence). Trimming shortened V by 6 bases and J by 11 bases, and 22 bases separated the two germline ends. The length of the CDR3 is 14 residues. CDR3 bases: TGTGCCAGTAGGAGGGGGGACTTCGATGTGGAGCAGTACTTC. Its translation is CASRRGDFDVEQYF.

Here the CDR3 DNA reads TGTGCCAGCAGCTTAGGAAATCCTGAAGCTTTCTTT. It codes for CASSLGNPEAFF. The rearrangement uses TRBV7-2 and TRBJ1-1, with D uncertain. Between the trimmed V and J ends, which lost 1 base and 6 bases, there was a span of 6 bases. Germline V gene sequence: CDR1 SGHTA, CDR2 FQGNSA. This CDR3 is 12 amino acids long.

On this clone itself: Other DNA sequences in this sample translate to the same CDR3. The chain links TRBV5-1 to TRBJ1-1; perhaps TRBD1 as D (5 bases). V shed 0 bases and J shed 2 bases, with 8 bases lying between them. Germline V gives CDR1 SGHRS, CDR2 YFSETQ. The CDR3 is 14 amino acids. DNA for the CDR3: TGCGCCAGCAGCTTGGGACAGACCAACACTGAAGCTTTCTTT. Translated: CASSLGQTNTEAFF.